These 23 T cell receptor beta chains came from one sample sequenced in a study of blood T cells in healthy people across ages. A second PCR of 7 to 11 cycles used a sample-barcoded 5' primer and a J-beta primer mix. From the 5' RACE reads, TCRdb called clonotypes with MiXCR, one entry per CDR3 protein. The sample includes some 1,500,000 distinct CDR3 sequences, approximately 43% seen only once; the top ten take less than 5%. The sample consisted of blood. Receptors were obtained from a woman aged 18-30 years in good health.

This clonotype was seen a handful of times. The CDR3 region is CASSYGTGNEQYF. For the CDR3, the DNA is TGTGCCAGCAGTTACGGGACAGGGAATGAGCAGTACTTC. This sequence joins TRBV6-5 and TRBJ2-7, with 9 bases fitting TRBD1. Germline lookup yields CDR1 MNHEY and CDR2 SVGAGI. The J segment lost 7 bases and the V segment lost 2 bases, leaving 3 bases of the junction unmatched. This CDR3 comprises 13 residues.

The chain links TRBV27 to TRBJ2-7, with 10 bases fitting TRBD2. The germline CDR1 and CDR2 sequences are MNHEY and SMNVEV (reference sequence). V lost 7 bases to trimming and J lost 2 bases; unmatched junction nucleotides: 8. The CDR3 spans 15 residues. The CDR3 DNA reads TGTGCCAGCAAGGACCGGCTAGCGGGGGCCTACGAGCAGTACTTC. It translates to CASKDRLAGAYEQYF.

V usage is TRBV10-3 and J usage is TRBJ1-1; D possibly corresponds to TRBD1 (5 bases). This CDR3 spans 15 amino acids. Germline CDR1 is ENHRY and CDR2 is SYGVKD. V lost 7 bases, J lost 4 bases, and 19 bases lay in between. In DNA form, the CDR3 reads TGTGCCATCAATGACCCAGGGCGAAGATTCACTGAAGCTTTCTTT. Its translation: CAINDPGRRFTEAFF.

The rearrangement uses TRBV7-2 and TRBJ2-7; D gene ambiguous. Deletions cut 2 bases from V and 0 bases from J, with 5 bases between. CDR3 length: 13 residues. CDR1 is SGHTA and CDR2 is FQGNSA in the germline V gene. The CDR3 bases are TGTGCCAGCAGCTTACTTCACTCCTACGAGCAGTACTTC. It yields the protein CASSLLHSYEQYF.

This clonotype was observed a handful of times. The gene calls are TRBV7-2 and TRBJ1-6, with no clear D. V was shortened by 5 bases and J by 10 bases, with 15 bases between the two germline ends. In germline, CDR1 is SGHTA, CDR2 FQGNSA. This CDR3 region has 14 residues. CDR3 DNA sequence: TGTGCCAGCAGCCTTGTTAGAGGGAGCTCACCCCTCCACTTT. Its translation: CASSLVRGSSPLHF.

The chain employs TRBV6-2 or TRBV6-3 and TRBJ1-2; D is perhaps TRBD1 (5 bases). The CDR3 sequence is 16 residues long. Between the trimmed V and J ends, which lost 6 bases and 2 bases, there was a span of 19 bases. Germline V CDR1 and CDR2: MNHEY, SVGEGT. In nucleotides, the CDR3 is TGTGCCAGCAGACCCGGCCCGGGCAGGGAGAACTATGGCTACACCTTC. This sequence encodes CASRPGPGRENYGYTF.

The chain couples TRBV9 to TRBJ1-5; the D gene is possibly TRBD1 (6 bases). V gave up 2 bases and J gave up 0 bases, with 9 bases separating them. The CDR3 runs 15 residues. The V gene's germline CDR1 is SGDLS and CDR2 YYNGEE. CDR3 sequence reads: CASSVAGDSNQPQHF. In DNA, the CDR3 is TGTGCCAGCAGCGTGGCAGGGGATAGCAATCAGCCCCAGCATTTT.

This clonotype came up a few times. The chain employs TRBV7-2 and TRBJ2-3; TRBD1 might be the D (6 bases). With 3 bases removed from V and 3 bases from J, the gap between germline ends came to 10 bases. Germline CDR1 is SGHTA and CDR2 is FQGNSA. This CDR3 is 14 amino acids long. In DNA form, the CDR3 reads TGTGCCAGCAGCTTCTACGGACAGACAGATACGCAGTATTTT. Translating gives CASSFYGQTDTQYF.

This clonotype was detected a few times. The CDR3, as DNA: TGCGCCAGCAGCACCCGGACTAGCGGGAACAACGAGCAGTACTTC. It translates to CASSTRTSGNNEQYF. The chain uses TRBV4-1 and TRBJ2-7, with 12 bases fitting TRBD2. The ends lost 5 bases at V and 5 bases at J; junction bases unmatched: 7. This CDR3 region has 15 residues. CDR1 MGHRA and CDR2 YSYEKL come from the germline V gene.

V usage is TRBV25-1 and J usage is TRBJ2-2; D may correspond to TRBD1 or TRBD2 (5 bases each). The CDR3 totals 15 residues. Germline V gene sequence: CDR1 MGHDK, CDR2 SYGVNS. The V gene lost 5 bases and the J gene lost 3 bases, with 13 bases spanning the gap. In DNA, the CDR3 is TGTGCCAGCAGTAGCCGGGGCAGTCACACCGGGGAGCTGTTTTTT. This encodes CASSSRGSHTGELFF.

This chain links TRBV20-1 with TRBJ2-5; 15 bases are shared with TRBD2. Per germline, CDR1 DFQATT and CDR2 SNEGSKA (reference sequence). The ends lost 6 bases at V and 11 bases at J; junction bases unmatched: 7. This CDR3 region has 13 residues. The CDR3 here is CSAGTSGGWEQYF. The CDR3 DNA reads as TGCAGTGCCGGGACTAGCGGGGGGTGGGAGCAGTACTTC.

The chain couples TRBV7-9 to TRBJ2-2; perhaps TRBD2 as D (5 bases). Germline V gene data show CDR1 as SEHNR and CDR2 as FQNEAQ (reference sequence). The CDR3 is made up of 14 amino acids. V was clipped by 5 bases and J by 4 bases, with 11 bases between them. CDR3 bases: TGTGCCAGCAGCCACAAGAGGGTCACCGGGGAGCTGTTTTTT. It is translated as CASSHKRVTGELFF.

This chain joins TRBV5-1 and TRBJ2-3; TRBD1 matches at 8 bases. The CDR3 sequence is 16 residues long. The V gene end was trimmed by 2 bases and the J gene end by 4 bases; junction bases not matched to a gene: 9. Germline assignment: CDR1 SGHRS and CDR2 YFSETQ. The CDR3 protein is CASSLLQGVGADTQYF. The DNA of the CDR3 is TGCGCCAGCAGCTTATTACAGGGGGTAGGGGCAGATACGCAGTATTTT.

This clonotype was observed many times. The CDR3 sequence is CASSPVALYNEQFF. The CDR3 DNA is TGCGCCAGCAGCCCAGTGGCGCTCTACAATGAGCAGTTCTTC. The chain is built from TRBV4-3 and TRBJ2-1; no firm D call. V lost 4 bases and J lost 3, with 10 bases in between. There are 14 residues in the CDR3. CDR1 is LGHNA and CDR2 is YSLEER in the germline V gene.

The gene calls are TRBV27 and TRBJ1-1, with a weak D call TRBD1 (6 bases). Trimming removed 2 bases at V and 0 bases at J, with 10 bases between. Per the germline V gene, CDR1 is MNHEY and CDR2 is SMNVEV (reference sequence). The CDR3 loop spans 15 amino acids. In DNA form, the CDR3 reads TGTGCCAGCAGTTTAACGGGACATATGAACACTGAAGCTTTCTTT. This translates into CASSLTGHMNTEAFF.

A remark on this clonotype: Its ends do not fully match the called genes, so a read error is possible. The V gene is TRBV20-1, the J gene TRBJ1-2; no clear D gene. There are 11 residues in the CDR3. CDR1 DFQATT and CDR2 SNEGSKA come from the germline V gene (reference sequence). The CDR3 DNA reads TGCAGTGCCGAGTCTGACTATGTCTACACCTTC. Amino acids: CSAESDYVYTF.

This clonotype was found a few times. This chain uses TRBV4-2 with TRBJ2-1, with D uncertain. The assigned J gene may be wrong: the sequence end matches TRBJ2-7 better. Per germline, CDR1 LGHNA and CDR2 YNFKEQ. The CDR3 runs to 16 residues. CDR3 loop: CASSQAASSSYNEQYF. For the CDR3, the DNA is TGTGCCAGCAGCCAAGCAGCGTCGAGCTCCTACAATGAGCAGTACTTC.

CDR3 sequence: CASSVTGLAREQYF. CDR3 DNA sequence: TGTGCCAGCAGCGTAACAGGGTTAGCACGCGAGCAGTACTTC. The genes are TRBV7-2 and TRBJ2-5; a possible D gene is TRBD1 (6 bases). The J call is doubtful: the DNA matches TRBJ2-7 better. Germline V lookup: CDR1 SGHTA, CDR2 FQGNSA. The CDR3 sequence is 14 residues long.

The chain links TRBV27 to TRBJ2-3, with D uncertain. Trimming took off 4 bases at V and 5 bases at J, with 19 bases between the two ends. The CDR3 is 16 residues long. CDR1 and CDR2 from the germline V gene are MNHEY and SMNVEV (reference sequence). Here the CDR3 reads CASSSLTGPRRDTQYF. The CDR3 DNA reads as TGTGCCAGCAGTTCACTAACCGGACCTCGGCGAGATACGCAGTATTTT.

Comments on this clonotype: Mismatch with germline at one junction end may stem from a read error. CDR3 amino acids: CASSKGSVPGQGTTSTETQYF. For the CDR3, the DNA is TGCGCCAGCAGCAAAGGATCCGTCCCGGGCCAGGGGACAACTAGCACAGAGACGCAGTATTTT. The chain combines TRBV5-1 with TRBJ2-3, with D perhaps matching TRBD1 or TRBD2 (6 bases each). Germline V gene lookup returns CDR1 SGHRS and CDR2 YFSETQ. The CDR3 runs to 21 residues.

On this clonotype: It may be a read error: a sequence one base away is much more abundant. The chain links TRBV28 to TRBJ2-1, with a tentative D call TRBD1 (5 bases). The germline V gene has CDR1 MDHEN and CDR2 SYDVKM. This CDR3 has 14 amino acids. CDR3 sequence: CASSFTGSCNEQFF. The CDR3 coding sequence is TGTGCCAGCAGTTTCACAGGATCCTGCAATGAGCAGTTCTTC.

The chain employs TRBV30 and TRBJ2-1, with D tentatively TRBD1 (6 bases). Germline loops: CDR1 GTSNPN, CDR2 SVGIG (reference sequence). The CDR3 runs 14 residues. V lost 1 base to trimming and J lost 3 bases, with 10 bases between them. The CDR3 loop reads CAWSAGTIYNEQFF. Written as DNA, the CDR3 is TGTGCCTGGAGTGCCGGGACAATCTACAATGAGCAGTTCTTC.

This clonotype was counted many times. V is TRBV12-3 or TRBV12-4 and J is TRBJ1-2, with D possibly TRBD1 on 6 matching bases. Trimming pared 5 bases from V and 1 base from J, leaving 11 bases between. This CDR3 contains 14 residues. CDR3 sequence (DNA): TGTGCCAGCAGTCTAGGACAGATTAACTATGGCTACACCTTC. Amino acids: CASSLGQINYGYTF.